These 20 T cell receptor beta chains were sequenced from one sample in a study of regulatory T cells in long-lasting Graves disease. To make TCR beta libraries, researchers used iRepertoire HTBI primers and Arm-PCR of CDR3 regions. TCRdb recomputed calls from the multiplex PCR reads with MiXCR, one row per CDR3 protein. The data show about 440,000 distinct CDR3 sequences, with 15% seen just once and 16% held by the top ten. Time point meaning: newly diagnosed GD, antithyroid drugs for less than 3 months. Extracted PBMC RNA gave rise to the TCR library. This sample was shared with a second study, whose subject was T cells in Graves' hyperthyroidism and ophthalmopathy.

The sequenced sample was peripheral blood mononuclear cells (PBMCs), obtained at new diagnosis, from a patient treated with antithyroid drugs. The origin of the receptors is a woman in her twenties or thirties with Graves disease.

The rearrangement uses TRBV7-8 and TRBJ2-5; TRBD2 matches at 7 bases. V lost 5 bases to trimming and J lost 5 bases; unmatched junction nucleotides: 11. The CDR3 spans 15 residues. Germline CDR1 and CDR2: SGHVS and FQNEAQ. The CDR3 DNA is TGTGCCAGCAGCCCGCGGCAGCGGGGTGGGGAGACCCAGTACTTC. It yields the protein CASSPRQRGGETQYF. Supplemented by reference TRBV7-8 and TRBJ2-5, the full variable domain reads GAGVSQSPRYKVAKRGQDVALRCDPISGHVSLFWYQQALGQGPEFLTYFQNEAQLDKSGLPSDRFFAERPEGSVSTLKIQRTQQEDSAVYLCASSPRQRGGETQYFGPGTRLLVL.

Turning to this clonotype: A much larger clone is a single base away; this may be a read error. V is TRBV2 and J is TRBJ2-1; D perhaps matches TRBD2 (5 bases). The J call may be mistaken, given a closer DNA end match to TRBJ2-5. Germline-derived CDR1 and CDR2 are SNHLY and FYNNEI. The CDR3 spans 14 residues. In DNA, the CDR3 is TGTCCCAGCAGTGAAAGCGGAGACGGGGAGACCCAGTACTTC. This codes for CPSSESGDGETQYF.

The chain uses TRBV27 and TRBJ1-4; D perhaps matches TRBD1 (5 bases). With 0 bases removed from V and 8 bases from J, the gap between germline ends came to 10 bases. This CDR3 has 14 amino acids. Germline CDR1 MNHEY, CDR2 SMNVEV (reference sequence). The CDR3 protein is CASSLSTGGEKLFF. For the CDR3, the DNA is TGTGCCAGCAGTTTATCGACGGGGGGAGAAAAACTGTTTTTT.

This clonotype was picked up a small number of times. The junction shows a germline mismatch at one end, possibly a read error. The chain carries TRBV7-2 and TRBJ2-7, with 7 positions matching TRBD1. The CDR3 is 14 amino acids. Germline assignment: CDR1 SGHTA and CDR2 FQGNSA. CDR3: CASSLPGTAYEQHF. The CDR3 bases are TGTGCCAGCAGCTTACCCGGGACAGCCTACGAGCAGCACTTC.

This clonotype was seen only a few times. The V and J genes are TRBV9 and TRBJ1-1, with 12 bases fitting TRBD1. Germline V gene lookup returns CDR1 SGDLS and CDR2 YYNGEE. The CDR3 runs to 17 residues. V shed 0 bases, J shed 1 base, and the junction held 4 bases outside the gene matches. The CDR3 DNA follows: TGTGCCAGCAGCGTAGAGGGACAGGGGGCTTGGAACACTGAAGCTTTCTTT. Translated: CASSVEGQGAWNTEAFF.

The sample holds many counts of this clonotype. J is TRBJ2-2 and V is TRBV11-2; the D gene is possibly TRBD1 (5 bases). Trimming removed 6 bases at V and 4 bases at J, with 15 bases between. In germline, CDR1 is SGHAT, CDR2 FQNNGV. This CDR3 spans 15 amino acids. This chain's CDR3 is CASSFDSQTTGELFF. The CDR3 DNA sequence: TGTGCCAGCAGTTTTGACAGCCAAACCACCGGGGAGCTGTTTTTT. The variable domain in full, with the rest retrieved from reference TRBV11-2 and TRBJ2-2, is EAGVAQSPRYKIIEKRQSVAFWCNPISGHATLYWYQQILGQGPKLLIQFQNNGVVDDSQLPKDRFSAERLKGVDSTLKIQPAKLEDSAVYLCASSFDSQTTGELFFGEGSRLTVL.

The sample holds many counts of this clonotype. The chain links TRBV18 to TRBJ2-7, with TRBD1 matching 9 bases. Germline assignment: CDR1 KGHSH and CDR2 LQKENI. The V and J ends lost 0 bases and 2 bases, in that order; junction bases with no gene match: 5. This CDR3 spans 16 amino acids. CDR3 DNA sequence: TGTGCCAGCTCACCACCCTCGGGACAGGGCACCTACGAGCAGTACTTC. This translates into CASSPPSGQGTYEQYF.

The gene calls are TRBV4-1 and TRBJ2-7; 8 nucleotides agree with TRBD2. CDR1 MGHRA and CDR2 YSYEKL come from the germline V gene. This CDR3 region has 15 residues. J was trimmed by 3 bases and V by 3 bases; bases with no gene match: 7. This CDR3 is CASSHPPGLVYEQYF. The CDR3 bases are TGCGCCAGCAGCCACCCCCCGGGACTAGTCTACGAGCAGTACTTC.

About this clonotype: A read error may be the cause here, since a much bigger clone is one base away. The chain combines TRBV29-1 with TRBJ2-1; the D gene is possibly TRBD1 (7 bases). Germline-derived CDR1 and CDR2 are SQVTM and ANQGSEA. The CDR3 loop spans 14 amino acids. The ends were cut back, 4 bases at V and 10 bases at J, with 20 bases in the middle. The CDR3 loop reads CSVVRGDRPYEQFF. DNA for the CDR3: TGCAGCGTTGTAAGGGGGGACAGACCCTACGAGCAGTTCTTC.

This clonotype was seen many times. V usage is TRBV29-1 and J usage is TRBJ1-1, with D tentatively TRBD1 (5 bases). CDR1 is SQVTM, CDR2 ANQGSEA, per germline. The CDR3 consists of 18 residues. V was shortened by 1 base and J by 4 bases, with 25 bases between the two germline ends. CDR3 bases: TGCAGCGTTGAAGCCCCCGGGGGGGAGAGGGCGGTTATCACTGAAGCTTTCTTT. This encodes CSVEAPGGERAVITEAFF. The full variable domain, rest sourced from reference TRBV29-1 and TRBJ1-1, is SAVISQKPSRDICQRGTSLTIQCQVDSQVTMMFWYRQQPGQSLTLIATANQGSEATYESGFVIDKFPISRPNLTFSTLTVSNMSPEDSSIYLCSVEAPGGERAVITEAFFGQGTRLTVV.

This clonotype was observed many times. For the CDR3, the DNA is TGTGCCAGCAGCTTGGGGCGGACAGCGAACACTGAAGCTTTCTTT. Translation gives CASSLGRTANTEAFF. The chain employs TRBV5-8 and TRBJ1-1, with D perhaps TRBD1 (6 bases). The CDR3 covers 15 residues. Deletions cut 0 bases from V and 1 base from J, with 10 bases between. Germline loops: CDR1 SGHTS, CDR2 YDEGEE.

This clonotype was seen at least ten times. Relative to the germline gene, one junction end is altered; a read error may explain this. The chain joins TRBV3-1 to TRBJ2-2; D might be TRBD2 (6 bases). The CDR3 runs 11 residues. CDR1 LGHDT and CDR2 YNNKEL come from the germline V gene (reference sequence). CDR3 loop: CASSHRGGFVF. The CDR3 DNA reads TGTGCCAGCAGCCACCGTGGGGGGTTCGTTTTT.

This clonotype has at least ten counts. The gene calls are TRBV24-1 and TRBJ2-1; no definite D call. V was trimmed by 4 bases and J by 9 bases, leaving 15 bases between them. CDR1 KGHDR and CDR2 SFDVKD come from the germline V gene. This CDR3 is built from 14 residues. As DNA, the CDR3 is TGTGCCACCAGTGACTCGGACGTGATAGGTGAGCAGTTCTTC. Amino acid sequence: CATSDSDVIGEQFF.

This clonotype was seen at least ten times. V usage is TRBV24-1 and J usage is TRBJ2-7, with D hard to call. CDR1 is KGHDR and CDR2 is SFDVKD in the germline V gene. V lost 2 bases and J lost 3, with 7 bases in between. CDR3 length: 13 residues. CDR3 sequence: CATSDSPSYEQYF. CDR3 coding DNA: TGTGCCACCAGTGATTCCCCAAGCTACGAGCAGTACTTC.

On this clonotype itself: A read error likely explains this, since a far larger clone differs by one base. This rearrangement joins TRBV6-5 to TRBJ2-1; 7 nucleotides match TRBD1. The CDR3 has 16 residues. Germline CDR1 is MNHEY and CDR2 is SVGAGI. The CDR3 sequence is CASSLQGTETYSEQFF. CDR3 DNA: TGTGCCAGCAGTTTACAAGGGACAGAAACCTACAGTGAGCAGTTCTTC.

This clonotype came up many times. The CDR3 DNA sequence: TGCAGTATTAGAGGGCAAGGCACAGATACGCAGTATTTT. Protein: CSIRGQGTDTQYF. This chain uses TRBV20-1 with TRBJ2-3; the D gene is possibly TRBD2 (5 bases). The germline V gene has CDR1 DFQATT and CDR2 SNEGSKA (reference sequence). The CDR3 loop spans 13 amino acids. V was trimmed by 8 bases and J by 1 base, leaving 13 bases between them.

This clonotype was found many times. The chain couples TRBV10-3 to TRBJ1-1, with D unresolved. The CDR3 extends over 13 amino acids. The V gene lost 7 bases and the J gene lost 0 bases, with 9 bases spanning the gap. The germline CDR1 and CDR2 sequences are ENHRY and SYGVKD. The CDR3 DNA reads TGTGCCATCACGTCTGACGTGAACACTGAAGCTTTCTTT. Its translation is CAITSDVNTEAFF.

In its sample, this clonotype was seen many times. The rearrangement joins TRBV14 to TRBJ2-4; the D call may be TRBD1 or TRBD2 (5 bases each). The V and J ends lost 0 bases and 0 bases respectively, with 9 bases between them. Germline CDR1 and CDR2: SGHDN and FVKESK. This CDR3 has 16 residues. As DNA, the CDR3 is TGTGCCAGCAGCCAAGACAGAGGGGTAGCCAAAAACATTCAGTACTTC. Translating it yields CASSQDRGVAKNIQYF.

This clonotype was recorded at least ten times. The rearrangement links TRBV7-2 to TRBJ2-3, with D possibly being TRBD2 (6 bases). Germline V lookup: CDR1 SGHTA, CDR2 FQGNSA. This CDR3 has 16 amino acids. Trimming stripped 4 bases from V and 1 base from J, with 15 bases between. CDR3 DNA: TGTGCCAGCAGCTACCGAGCGGGTCCTGGCACAGATACGCAGTATTTT. Translating it yields CASSYRAGPGTDTQYF.

This clonotype was counted only a few times. V usage is TRBV24-1 and J usage is TRBJ2-3; D gene unclear. Per germline, CDR1 KGHDR and CDR2 SFDVKD. The CDR3 totals 11 residues. Trimming removed 5 bases at V and 10 bases at J, with 9 bases between. The CDR3 DNA reads as TGTGCCACCAGTGGATTAGAGGCGCAGTATTTT. This translates into CATSGLEAQYF.